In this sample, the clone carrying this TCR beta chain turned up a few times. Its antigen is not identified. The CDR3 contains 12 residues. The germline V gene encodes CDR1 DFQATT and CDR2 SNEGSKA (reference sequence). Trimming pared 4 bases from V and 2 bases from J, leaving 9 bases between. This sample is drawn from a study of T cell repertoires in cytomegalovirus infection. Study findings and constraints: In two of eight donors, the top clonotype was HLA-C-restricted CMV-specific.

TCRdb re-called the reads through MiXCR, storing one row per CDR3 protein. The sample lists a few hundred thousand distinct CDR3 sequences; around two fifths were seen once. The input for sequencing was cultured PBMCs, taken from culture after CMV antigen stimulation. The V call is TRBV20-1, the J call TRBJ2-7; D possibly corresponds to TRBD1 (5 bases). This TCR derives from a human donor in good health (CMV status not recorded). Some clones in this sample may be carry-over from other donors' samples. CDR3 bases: TGCAGTGCTAAGAAGACAGCCTACGAGCAGTACTTC. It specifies CSAKKTAYEQYF.